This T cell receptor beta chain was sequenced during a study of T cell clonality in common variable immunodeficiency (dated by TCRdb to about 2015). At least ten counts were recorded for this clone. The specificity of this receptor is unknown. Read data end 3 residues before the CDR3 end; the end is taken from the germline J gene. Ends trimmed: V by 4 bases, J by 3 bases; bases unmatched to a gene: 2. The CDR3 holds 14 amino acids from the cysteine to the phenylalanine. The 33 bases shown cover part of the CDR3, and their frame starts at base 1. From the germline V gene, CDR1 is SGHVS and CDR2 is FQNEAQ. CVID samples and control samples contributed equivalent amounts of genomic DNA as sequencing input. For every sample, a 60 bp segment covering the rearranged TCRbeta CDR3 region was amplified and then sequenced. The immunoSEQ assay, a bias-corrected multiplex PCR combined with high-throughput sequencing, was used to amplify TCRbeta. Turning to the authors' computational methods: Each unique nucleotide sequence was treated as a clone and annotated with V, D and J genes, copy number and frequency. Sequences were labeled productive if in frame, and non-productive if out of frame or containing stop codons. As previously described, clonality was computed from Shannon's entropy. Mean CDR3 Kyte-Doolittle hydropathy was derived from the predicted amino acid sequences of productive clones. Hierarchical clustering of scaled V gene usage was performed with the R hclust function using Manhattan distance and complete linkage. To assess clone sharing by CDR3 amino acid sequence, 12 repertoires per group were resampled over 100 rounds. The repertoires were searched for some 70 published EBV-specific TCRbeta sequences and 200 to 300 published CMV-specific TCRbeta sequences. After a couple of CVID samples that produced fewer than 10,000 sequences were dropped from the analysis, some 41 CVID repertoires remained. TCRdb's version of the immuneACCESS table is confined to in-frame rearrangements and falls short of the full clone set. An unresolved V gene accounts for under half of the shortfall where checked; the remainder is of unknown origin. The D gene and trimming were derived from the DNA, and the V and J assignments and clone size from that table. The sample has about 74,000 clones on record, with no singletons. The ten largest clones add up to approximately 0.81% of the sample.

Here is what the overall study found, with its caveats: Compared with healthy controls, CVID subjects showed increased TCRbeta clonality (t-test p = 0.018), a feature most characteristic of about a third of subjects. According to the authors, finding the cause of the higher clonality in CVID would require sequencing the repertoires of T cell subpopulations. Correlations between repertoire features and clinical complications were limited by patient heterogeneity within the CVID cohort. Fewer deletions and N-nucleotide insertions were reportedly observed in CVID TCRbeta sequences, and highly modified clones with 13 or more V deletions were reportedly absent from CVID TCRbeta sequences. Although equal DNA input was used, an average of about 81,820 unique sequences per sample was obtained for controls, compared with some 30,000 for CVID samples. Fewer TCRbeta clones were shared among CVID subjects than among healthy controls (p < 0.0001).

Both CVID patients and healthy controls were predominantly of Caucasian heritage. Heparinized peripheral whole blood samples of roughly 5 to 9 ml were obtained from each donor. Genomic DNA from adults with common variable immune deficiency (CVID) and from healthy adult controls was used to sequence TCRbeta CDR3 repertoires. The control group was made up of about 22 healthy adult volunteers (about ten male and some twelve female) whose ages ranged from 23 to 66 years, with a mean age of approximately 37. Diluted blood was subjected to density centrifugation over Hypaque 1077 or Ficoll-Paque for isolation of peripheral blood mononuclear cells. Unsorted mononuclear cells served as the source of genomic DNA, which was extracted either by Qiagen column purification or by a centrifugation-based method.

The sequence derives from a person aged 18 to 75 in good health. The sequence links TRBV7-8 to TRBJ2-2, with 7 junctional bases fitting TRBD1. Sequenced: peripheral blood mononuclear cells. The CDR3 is CASSSGQHTGELFF. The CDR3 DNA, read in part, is TGTGCCAGCAGCTCGGGACAGCACACCGGGGAG.